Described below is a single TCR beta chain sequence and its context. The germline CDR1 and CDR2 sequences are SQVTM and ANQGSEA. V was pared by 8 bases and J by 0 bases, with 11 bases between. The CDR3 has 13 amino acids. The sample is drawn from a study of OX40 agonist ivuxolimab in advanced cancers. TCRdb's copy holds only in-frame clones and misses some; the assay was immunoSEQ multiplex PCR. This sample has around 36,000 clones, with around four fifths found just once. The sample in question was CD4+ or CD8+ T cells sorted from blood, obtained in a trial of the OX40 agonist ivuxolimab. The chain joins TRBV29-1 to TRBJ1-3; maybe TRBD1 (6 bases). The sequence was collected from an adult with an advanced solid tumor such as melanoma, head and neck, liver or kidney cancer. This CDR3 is CSFLGGSGNTIYF. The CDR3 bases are TGCAGCTTCTTAGGGGGCTCTGGAAACACCATATATTTT.